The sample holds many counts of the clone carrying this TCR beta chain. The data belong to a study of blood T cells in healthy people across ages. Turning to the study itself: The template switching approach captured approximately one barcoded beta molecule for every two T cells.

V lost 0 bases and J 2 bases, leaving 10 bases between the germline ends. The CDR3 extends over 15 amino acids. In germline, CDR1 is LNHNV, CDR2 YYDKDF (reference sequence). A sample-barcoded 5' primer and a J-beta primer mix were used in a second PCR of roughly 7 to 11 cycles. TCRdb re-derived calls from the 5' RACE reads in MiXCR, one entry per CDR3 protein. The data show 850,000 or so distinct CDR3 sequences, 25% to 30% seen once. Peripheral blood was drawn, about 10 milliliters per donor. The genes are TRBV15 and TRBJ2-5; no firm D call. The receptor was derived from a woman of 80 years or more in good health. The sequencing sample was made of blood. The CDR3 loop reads CATSRDLTAQETQYF. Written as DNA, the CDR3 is TGTGCCACCAGCAGAGATCTAACAGCACAAGAGACCCAGTACTTC.